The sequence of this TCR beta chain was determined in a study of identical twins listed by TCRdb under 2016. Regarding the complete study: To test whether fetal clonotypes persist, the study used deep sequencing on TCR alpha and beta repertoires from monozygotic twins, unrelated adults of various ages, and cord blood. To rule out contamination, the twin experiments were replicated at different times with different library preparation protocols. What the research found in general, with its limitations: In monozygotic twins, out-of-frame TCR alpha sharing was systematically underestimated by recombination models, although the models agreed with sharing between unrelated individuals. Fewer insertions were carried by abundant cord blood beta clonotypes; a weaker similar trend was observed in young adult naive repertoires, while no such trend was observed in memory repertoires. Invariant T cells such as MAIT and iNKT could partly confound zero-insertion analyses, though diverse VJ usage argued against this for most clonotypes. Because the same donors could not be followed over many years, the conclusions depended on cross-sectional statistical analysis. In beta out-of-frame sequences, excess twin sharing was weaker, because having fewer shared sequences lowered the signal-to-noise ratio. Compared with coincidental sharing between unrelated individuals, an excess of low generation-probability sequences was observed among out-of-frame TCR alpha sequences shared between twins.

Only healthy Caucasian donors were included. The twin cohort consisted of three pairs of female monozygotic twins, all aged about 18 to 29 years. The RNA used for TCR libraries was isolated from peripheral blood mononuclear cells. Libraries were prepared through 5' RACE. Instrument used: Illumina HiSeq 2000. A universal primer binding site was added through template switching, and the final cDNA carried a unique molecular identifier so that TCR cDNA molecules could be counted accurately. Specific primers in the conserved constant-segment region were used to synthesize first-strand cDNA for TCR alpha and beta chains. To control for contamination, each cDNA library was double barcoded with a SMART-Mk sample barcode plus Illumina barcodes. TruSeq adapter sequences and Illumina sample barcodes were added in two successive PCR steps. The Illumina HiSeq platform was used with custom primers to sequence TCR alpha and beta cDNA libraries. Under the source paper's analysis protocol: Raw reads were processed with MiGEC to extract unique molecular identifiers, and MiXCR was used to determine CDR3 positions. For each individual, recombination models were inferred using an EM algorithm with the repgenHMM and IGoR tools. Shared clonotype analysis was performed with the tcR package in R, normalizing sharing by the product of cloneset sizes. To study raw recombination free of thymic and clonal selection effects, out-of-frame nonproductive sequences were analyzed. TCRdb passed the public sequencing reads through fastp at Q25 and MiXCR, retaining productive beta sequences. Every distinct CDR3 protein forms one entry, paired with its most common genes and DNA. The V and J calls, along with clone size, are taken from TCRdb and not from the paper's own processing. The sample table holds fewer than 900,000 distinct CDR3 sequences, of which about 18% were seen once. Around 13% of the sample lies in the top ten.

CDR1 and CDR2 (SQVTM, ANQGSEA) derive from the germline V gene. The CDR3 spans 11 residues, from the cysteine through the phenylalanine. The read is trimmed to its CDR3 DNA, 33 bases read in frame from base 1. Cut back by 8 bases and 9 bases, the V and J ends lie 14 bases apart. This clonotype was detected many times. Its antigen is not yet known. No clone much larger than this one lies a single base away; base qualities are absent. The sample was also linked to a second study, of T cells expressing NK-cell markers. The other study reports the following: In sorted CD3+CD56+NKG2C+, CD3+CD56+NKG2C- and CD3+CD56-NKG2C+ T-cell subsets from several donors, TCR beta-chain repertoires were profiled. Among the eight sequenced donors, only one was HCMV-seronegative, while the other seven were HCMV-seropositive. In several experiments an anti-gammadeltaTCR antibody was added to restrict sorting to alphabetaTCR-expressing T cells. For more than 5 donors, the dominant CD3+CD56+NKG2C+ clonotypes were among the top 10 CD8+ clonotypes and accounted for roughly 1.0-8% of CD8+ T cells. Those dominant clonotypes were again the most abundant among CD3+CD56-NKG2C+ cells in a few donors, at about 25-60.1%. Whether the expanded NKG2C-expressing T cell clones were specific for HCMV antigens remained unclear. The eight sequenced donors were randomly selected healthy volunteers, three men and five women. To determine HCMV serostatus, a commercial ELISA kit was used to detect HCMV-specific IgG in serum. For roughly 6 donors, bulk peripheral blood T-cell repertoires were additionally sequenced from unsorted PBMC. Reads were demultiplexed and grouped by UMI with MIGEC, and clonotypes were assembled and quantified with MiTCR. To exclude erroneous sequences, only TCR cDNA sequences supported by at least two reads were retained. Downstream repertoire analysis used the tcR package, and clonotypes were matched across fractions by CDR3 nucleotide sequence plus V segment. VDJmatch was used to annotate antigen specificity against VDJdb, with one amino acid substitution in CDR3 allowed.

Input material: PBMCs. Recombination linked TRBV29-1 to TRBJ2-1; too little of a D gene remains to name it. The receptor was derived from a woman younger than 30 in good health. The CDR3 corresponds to CSTLNHIEQFF. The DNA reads TGCAGCACCCTTAACCATATTGAGCAGTTCTTC.